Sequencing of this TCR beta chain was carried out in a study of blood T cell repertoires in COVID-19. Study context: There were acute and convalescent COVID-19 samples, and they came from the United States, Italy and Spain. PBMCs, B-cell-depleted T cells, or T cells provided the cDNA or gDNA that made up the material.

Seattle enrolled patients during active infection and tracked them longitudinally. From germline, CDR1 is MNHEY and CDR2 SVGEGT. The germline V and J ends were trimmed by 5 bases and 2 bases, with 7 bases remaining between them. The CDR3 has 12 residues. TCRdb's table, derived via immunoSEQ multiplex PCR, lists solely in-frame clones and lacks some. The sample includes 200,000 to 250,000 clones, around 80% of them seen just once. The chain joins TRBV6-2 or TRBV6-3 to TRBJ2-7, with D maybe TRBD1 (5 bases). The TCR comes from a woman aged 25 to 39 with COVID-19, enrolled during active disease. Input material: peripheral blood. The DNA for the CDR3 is TGTGCCAGCAGTAGGACACCCTACGAGCAGTACTTC. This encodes CASSRTPYEQYF.